The rows below give T cell receptor beta chains drawn from one sample of a study of blood T cell repertoires in COVID-19. The method was immunoSEQ multiplex PCR; TCRdb's version includes in-frame clones alone and lacks a portion of them. The sample comprises roughly 360,000 clones, more than 75% of which are singletons, and approximately 1.3% rests with the top ten. The sequencing input was PBMCs or T cells enriched from blood (not recorded which). The receptor set was obtained from a young man who had recovered from COVID-19. Each CDR3 is given with its conserved first and last residue. Each record gives: CDR3 protein, CDR3 DNA, J gene, D gene, V gene, CDR3 length, clone size. A D gene is named only where the DNA matches it firmly. A row's size may be missing; if present it is once, few, many or a size class.

CDR3aa: CASSYNSQGSNSPLHF; CDR3nt: TGTGCCAGCAGTTACAATAGTCAGGGAAGTAATTCACCCCTCCACTTT; j_gene: TRBJ1-6; d_gene: -; v_gene: TRBV6-5; len: 16; abundance: -
CDR3aa: CAFRDRAFSGNTIYF; CDR3nt: TGTGCCTTCCGGGACAGGGCCTTCTCTGGAAACACCATATATTTT; j_gene: TRBJ1-3; d_gene: TRBD1; v_gene: TRBV30; len: 15; abundance: -
CDR3aa: CASRPGLAGRIIQYF; CDR3nt: TGTGCCAGCAGACCCGGACTAGCGGGGAGGATCATTCAGTACTTC; j_gene: TRBJ2-4; d_gene: TRBD2; v_gene: TRBV6-5; len: 15; abundance: -
CDR3aa: CASSRDRTSSYEQYF; CDR3nt: TGTGCCAGCTCACGTGACAGGACAAGCTCCTACGAGCAGTACTTC; j_gene: TRBJ2-7; d_gene: -; v_gene: TRBV18; len: 15; abundance: -
CDR3aa: CASSSHVLAGPYNEQFF; CDR3nt: TGTGCCAGCAGCTCGCATGTACTAGCGGGGCCCTACAATGAGCAGTTCTTC; j_gene: TRBJ2-1; d_gene: TRBD2; v_gene: TRBV5-4; len: 17; abundance: once
CDR3aa: CASSLGAVEKLFF; CDR3nt: TGTGCCAGCAGCTTGGGGGCAGTAGAAAAACTGTTTTTT; j_gene: TRBJ1-4; d_gene: -; v_gene: TRBV5-5; len: 13; abundance: -
CDR3aa: CASSLGRGSYEQYF; CDR3nt: TGTGCCAGCAGCTTAGGAAGGGGGTCCTACGAGCAGTACTTC; j_gene: TRBJ2-7; d_gene: -; v_gene: TRBV7-2; len: 14; abundance: -
CDR3aa: CASSIQGERTEAFF; CDR3nt: TGTGCCAGCAGTATCCAGGGGGAGAGAACTGAAGCTTTCTTT; j_gene: TRBJ1-1; d_gene: TRBD1; v_gene: TRBV27; len: 14; abundance: -
CDR3aa: CATSRGVPATNEKLFF; CDR3nt: TGTGCCACCAGCAGAGGCGTCCCTGCAACTAATGAAAAACTGTTTTTT; j_gene: TRBJ1-4; d_gene: -; v_gene: TRBV15; len: 16; abundance: once
CDR3aa: CASSPLTENYGYTF; CDR3nt: TGTGCCAGCTCACCCCTGACAGAGAACTATGGCTACACCTTC; j_gene: TRBJ1-2; d_gene: -; v_gene: TRBV18; len: 14; abundance: -
CDR3aa: CASRDSGNTIYF; CDR3nt: TGCGCCAGCAGGGACAGCGGAAACACCATATATTTT; j_gene: TRBJ1-3; d_gene: -; v_gene: TRBV10-2; len: 12; abundance: -
CDR3aa: CASSSAGGDEQFF; CDR3nt: TGTGCCAGCTCAAGTGCAGGGGGCGATGAGCAGTTCTTC; j_gene: TRBJ2-1; d_gene: TRBD1; v_gene: TRBV18; len: 13; abundance: -
CDR3aa: CASNTGKETQYF; CDR3nt: TGTGCCAGCAATACAGGGAAGGAGACCCAGTACTTC; j_gene: TRBJ2-5; d_gene: -; v_gene: TRBV25-1; len: 12; abundance: -
CDR3aa: CASSISPWAEQYF; CDR3nt: TGTGCCAGTAGTATATCCCCTTGGGCCGAGCAGTACTTC; j_gene: TRBJ2-7; d_gene: -; v_gene: TRBV19; len: 13; abundance: -
CDR3aa: CASGLVVGALRGHEQYF; CDR3nt: TGTGCTAGTGGTTTGGTAGTTGGGGCCCTTAGGGGCCACGAGCAGTACTTC; j_gene: TRBJ2-7; d_gene: -; v_gene: TRBV12-5; len: 17; abundance: -
CDR3aa: CASSLDRVNEQFF; CDR3nt: TGTGCCAGCAGCTTGGACAGGGTCAATGAGCAGTTCTTC; j_gene: TRBJ2-1; d_gene: TRBD1; v_gene: TRBV11-2; len: 13; abundance: -
CDR3aa: CSVQRGATEAFF; CDR3nt: TGCAGCGTTCAGCGGGGGGCCACTGAAGCTTTCTTT; j_gene: TRBJ1-1; d_gene: -; v_gene: TRBV29-1; len: 12; abundance: -
CDR3aa: CSVTKTGMNTEAFF; CDR3nt: TGCAGCGTTACTAAGACAGGTATGAACACTGAAGCTTTCTTT; j_gene: TRBJ1-1; d_gene: -; v_gene: TRBV29-1; len: 14; abundance: once
CDR3aa: CASSQDATSTEAFF; CDR3nt: TGTGCCAGCAGCCAAGATGCGACATCCACTGAAGCTTTCTTT; j_gene: TRBJ1-1; d_gene: -; v_gene: TRBV3-1/TRBV3-2; len: 14; abundance: -
CDR3aa: CASSTRQPGYTF; CDR3nt: TGTGCCAGTAGTACAAGACAGCCTGGCTACACCTTC; j_gene: TRBJ1-2; d_gene: -; v_gene: TRBV19; len: 12; abundance: -
CDR3aa: CATSRPGQGPKYGYTF; CDR3nt: TGTGCCACCAGCAGACCGGGACAGGGACCCAAATATGGCTACACCTTC; j_gene: TRBJ1-2; d_gene: TRBD1; v_gene: TRBV15; len: 16; abundance: -
CDR3aa: CASSVTDWTYEQYF; CDR3nt: TGTGCCAGCAGCGTAACGGACTGGACCTACGAGCAGTACTTC; j_gene: TRBJ2-7; d_gene: -; v_gene: TRBV9; len: 14; abundance: -
CDR3aa: CASSPRGQGNYGYTF; CDR3nt: TGTGCCAGCTCACCGAGGGGACAGGGGAACTATGGCTACACCTTC; j_gene: TRBJ1-2; d_gene: TRBD1; v_gene: TRBV18; len: 15; abundance: -
CDR3aa: CASSQRLATTNEKLFF; CDR3nt: TGCGCCAGCAGCCAACGCCTAGCCACAACTAATGAAAAACTGTTTTTT; j_gene: TRBJ1-4; d_gene: -; v_gene: TRBV4-1; len: 16; abundance: -
CDR3aa: CASSWTGSTGELFF; CDR3nt: TGTGCCAGCAGTTGGACAGGGAGCACCGGGGAGCTGTTTTTT; j_gene: TRBJ2-2; d_gene: TRBD1; v_gene: TRBV27; len: 14; abundance: -
CDR3aa: CASSGLAGESEQFF; CDR3nt: TGTGCCAGCAGTGGACTAGCGGGGGAGTCTGAGCAGTTCTTC; j_gene: TRBJ2-1; d_gene: TRBD2; v_gene: TRBV2; len: 14; abundance: -
CDR3aa: CASSQPTGANEQFF; CDR3nt: TGCGCCAGCAGCCAACCTACAGGGGCCAATGAGCAGTTCTTC; j_gene: TRBJ2-1; d_gene: TRBD1; v_gene: TRBV4-1; len: 14; abundance: -
CDR3aa: CASSLGPPGTGELFF; CDR3nt: TGTGCCAGCAGTTTGGGGCCCCCGGGCACCGGGGAGCTGTTTTTT; j_gene: TRBJ2-2; d_gene: -; v_gene: TRBV6-5; len: 15; abundance: -
CDR3aa: CASSYERGHTSTDTQYF; CDR3nt: TGTGCCAGCAGTTATGAGCGGGGGCATACTAGCACAGATACGCAGTATTTT; j_gene: TRBJ2-3; d_gene: TRBD2; v_gene: TRBV6-2/TRBV6-3; len: 17; abundance: -
CDR3aa: CASSQGVEAFF; CDR3nt: TGTGCCAGCAGTCAGGGGGTTGAAGCTTTCTTT; j_gene: TRBJ1-1; d_gene: TRBD1; v_gene: TRBV6-2/TRBV6-3; len: 11; abundance: once
CDR3aa: CSVEGAGYGYTF; CDR3nt: TGCAGCGTTGAAGGAGCAGGGTATGGCTACACCTTC; j_gene: TRBJ1-2; d_gene: -; v_gene: TRBV29-1; len: 12; abundance: -
CDR3aa: CASSPNGRRAGGGETQYF; CDR3nt: TGTGCCAGCAGCCCAAATGGTCGACGGGCGGGGGGAGGAGAGACCCAGTACTTC; j_gene: TRBJ2-5; d_gene: TRBD2; v_gene: TRBV11-2; len: 18; abundance: -
CDR3aa: CAWSVQGSEPQHF; CDR3nt: TGTGCCTGGAGTGTACAGGGGAGCGAGCCCCAGCATTTT; j_gene: TRBJ1-5; d_gene: TRBD1; v_gene: TRBV30; len: 13; abundance: -
CDR3aa: CASKEQYNSPLHF; CDR3nt: TGTGCCAGCAAGGAACAGTATAATTCACCCCTCCACTTT; j_gene: TRBJ1-6; d_gene: -; v_gene: TRBV2; len: 13; abundance: -
CDR3aa: CASSIGLAGGFEQFF; CDR3nt: TGTGCCAGTAGTATAGGACTAGCGGGGGGTTTTGAGCAGTTCTTC; j_gene: TRBJ2-1; d_gene: TRBD2; v_gene: TRBV19; len: 15; abundance: -
CDR3aa: CASSSSGTSGPHTQYF; CDR3nt: TGCGCCAGCAGCTCATCCGGGACTAGCGGGCCCCATACGCAGTATTTT; j_gene: TRBJ2-3; d_gene: TRBD2; v_gene: TRBV5-1; len: 16; abundance: -
CDR3aa: CASSPGISGSGELFF; CDR3nt: TGTGCCAGCAGCCCCGGAATCAGCGGTTCCGGGGAGCTGTTTTTT; j_gene: TRBJ2-2; d_gene: -; v_gene: TRBV7-8; len: 15; abundance: -
CDR3aa: CASSQYGGELFF; CDR3nt: TGTGCCAGCAGCCAATACGGCGGGGAGCTGTTTTTT; j_gene: TRBJ2-2; d_gene: -; v_gene: TRBV14; len: 12; abundance: -
CDR3aa: CASSAPGVVAFF; CDR3nt: TGTGCCAGCAGCGCCCCCGGTGTGGTAGCTTTCTTT; j_gene: TRBJ1-1; d_gene: -; v_gene: TRBV2; len: 12; abundance: few
CDR3aa: CASTPGSGGSYNEQFF; CDR3nt: TGTGCCAGTACCCCCGGGTCAGGGGGGTCCTACAATGAGCAGTTCTTC; j_gene: TRBJ2-1; d_gene: -; v_gene: TRBV19; len: 16; abundance: once
CDR3aa: CASSRLAGGLVDTQYF; CDR3nt: TGTGCCAGTAGCCGACTAGCGGGGGGGCTGGTAGATACGCAGTATTTT; j_gene: TRBJ2-3; d_gene: TRBD2; v_gene: TRBV19; len: 16; abundance: -
CDR3aa: CASSLVGPYEQYF; CDR3nt: TGCGCCAGCAGCTTGGTGGGCCCATACGAGCAGTACTTC; j_gene: TRBJ2-7; d_gene: -; v_gene: TRBV5-1; len: 13; abundance: -
CDR3aa: CASSARGSTKAFF; CDR3nt: TGTGCCAGCAGCGCAAGAGGTAGCACTAAAGCTTTCTTT; j_gene: TRBJ1-1; d_gene: -; v_gene: TRBV2; len: 13; abundance: -
CDR3aa: CASSPFTAYEQYF; CDR3nt: TGTGCCAGCAGCCCTTTTACGGCCTACGAGCAGTACTTC; j_gene: TRBJ2-7; d_gene: -; v_gene: TRBV7-2; len: 13; abundance: -
CDR3aa: CSAGDRGLTEAFF; CDR3nt: TGCAGCGCCGGGGACAGGGGGCTCACTGAAGCTTTCTTT; j_gene: TRBJ1-1; d_gene: TRBD1; v_gene: TRBV29-1; len: 13; abundance: -
CDR3aa: CASSSPRDRNSPLHF; CDR3nt: TGTGCCAGCAGCTCCCCTCGGGACAGAAATTCACCCCTCCACTTT; j_gene: TRBJ1-6; d_gene: TRBD1; v_gene: TRBV7-9; len: 15; abundance: -
CDR3aa: CASSIGEQGFYYGYTF; CDR3nt: TGTGCCAGTAGTATAGGTGAACAGGGCTTCTACTATGGCTACACCTTC; j_gene: TRBJ1-2; d_gene: -; v_gene: TRBV19; len: 16; abundance: -
CDR3aa: CAISESSGQVGETQYF; CDR3nt: TGTGCCATCAGTGAGTCCTCGGGACAGGTAGGAGAGACCCAGTACTTC; j_gene: TRBJ2-5; d_gene: TRBD1; v_gene: TRBV10-3; len: 16; abundance: -
CDR3aa: CASSLGWSVEQYF; CDR3nt: TGTGCCAGCAGCTTAGGCTGGAGTGTCGAGCAGTACTTC; j_gene: TRBJ2-7; d_gene: -; v_gene: TRBV13; len: 13; abundance: -